The 22 T cell receptor beta chains listed next were all sequenced from one sample in a study of T cells in women clearing cervical HPV infection. Profiling relied on immunoSEQ multiplex PCR, and the TCRdb table lists in-frame clones only, not all of them. The sample totals about 24,000 clones; its top ten clones hold roughly 6.8%. The material sequenced was blood buffy coat. These TCRs come from a woman between 18 and 70 years old with a cervical HPV16 infection that either progressed to CIN3+ or cleared (not recorded which).

With regard to this clone: The junction departs from germline at one end; a sequencing error may be responsible. The sequenced fragment ends 3 residues before the CDR3 boundary, so the rest is inferred from the germline J gene. The chain is built from TRBV10-2 and TRBJ2-5, with TRBD1 identical over 8 bases. CDR1 and CDR2 from the germline V gene are WSHSY and SAAADI. The CDR3 consists of 17 residues. The CDR3 DNA, read in part, is TGCGCCATCAGTGACAGCCGTTTTGCGGACAGGGCTGAGACC. Protein: CAISDSRFADRAET. The whole CDR3 sequence reads CAISDSRFADRAETQYF.

Concerning this clone: The CDR3 is cut off 3 residues early in the read; its end comes from the germline J gene. This chain joins TRBV5-1 and TRBJ2-1; TRBD2 agrees at 15 bases. V dropped 4 bases and J dropped 6; count of bases not matched to a gene: 2. The CDR3 is 15 residues long. CDR1 and CDR2 (germline): SGHRS, YFSETQ. The covered CDR3 bases are TGCGCCAGCAGCCCGGGACTAGCGGGAGGCAATGAG. It codes for CASSPGLAGGNE. The entire CDR3 reads CASSPGLAGGNEQFF.

Of note for this clone: The CDR3 goes on 3 residues after the read ends, and that part is filled in from the germline J gene. This chain joins TRBV29-1 and TRBJ1-1; 11 bases agree with TRBD1. The CDR3 has 12 amino acids. The germline CDR1 and CDR2 sequences are SQVTM and ANQGSEA. The CDR3 sequence is CSAVRDRGDAFF. The DNA read from the CDR3 is TGCAGCGCCGTCCGGGACAGGGGGGAC.

To note about this clone: Read sequence stops 3 residues before the CDR3 end, and the germline J gene provides the missing end. The chain recombines TRBV7-9 with TRBJ1-2, with D unresolved. Germline V lookup: CDR1 SEHNR, CDR2 FQNEAQ (reference sequence). The CDR3 length is 14 residues. The chain's CDR3 is CASSLSGLRNDYTF. CDR3 bases read: TGTGCCAGCAGCTTATCAGGACTAAGGAACGAC.

In regard to this clone: The sequenced fragment ends 3 residues before the CDR3 boundary, so the rest is inferred from the germline J gene. The chain is built from TRBV7-9 and TRBJ2-1; 9 bases line up with TRBD2. The junction had 11 bases not matched to a gene; V was cut back by 7 bases and J by 7 bases. This CDR3 region has 15 residues. CDR1 and CDR2 (germline): SEHNR, FQNEAQ (reference sequence). This CDR3 reads CASNFGGGGKNEQFF. The sequenced CDR3 bases are TGTGCCAGCAACTTTGGCGGGGGGGGTAAAAATGAG.

Remarks on this clone: The sequence runs out 3 residues before the end of the CDR3; the remainder is reconstructed from the germline J gene. V gene TRBV20-1 combines with J gene TRBJ2-7; 7 nucleotides agree with TRBD1. The CDR3 spans 12 residues. V lost 8 bases, J lost 2 bases, and 6 bases stayed unmatched. Germline CDR1 reads DFQATT; CDR2 reads SNEGSKA (reference sequence). Incomplete CDR3 DNA: TGCAGTTTACAGGGGTCGGCCTACGAG. Translation gives CSLQGSAYE. The entire CDR3 sequence reads CSLQGSAYEQYF.

The CDR3 reads CASSMTGGSDTQYF. The CDR3 DNA, read in part, is TGTGCCAGTAGTATGACAGGGGGCTCAGATACG. The V gene is TRBV19, the J gene TRBJ2-3; 10 nucleotides line up with TRBD1. The read is 3 residues too short to cover the CDR3 end, so that end is filled in from the germline J gene. V lost 3 bases, J lost 4 bases, and 1 base stayed unmatched. Germline V gene data show CDR1 as LNHDA and CDR2 as SQIVND (reference sequence). This CDR3 comprises 14 residues. Combining the CDR3 with reference TRBV19 and TRBJ2-3 gives the whole variable domain DGGITQSPKYLFRKEGQNVTLSCEQNLNHDAMYWYRQDPGQGLRLIYYSQIVNDFQKGDIAEGYSVSREKKESFPLTVTSAQKNPTAFYLCASSMTGGSDTQYFGPGTRLTVL.

As to this clone: The read falls 3 residues short of the CDR3 end, and the missing part is taken from the germline J gene. J is TRBJ2-3 and V is TRBV5-1; a weak D match, TRBD1 (5 bases). The V end lost 0 bases, the J end lost 3 bases, and 17 bases lay between the germline ends. Germline CDR1 and CDR2: SGHRS and YFSETQ. There are 17 residues in the CDR3. Incomplete CDR3 DNA: TGCGCCAGCAGCTTGGTGGGGCCGAGCACCAGGACAGATACG. This sequence encodes CASSLVGPSTRTDT. The full CDR3 is CASSLVGPSTRTDTQYF.

Partial CDR3 DNA: TGTGCCACCTCCGGGGGGGGCGCAAATCAGCCC. It translates to CATSGGGANQP. The whole CDR3 protein is CATSGGGANQPQHF. The rearrangement uses TRBV19 and TRBJ1-5; D perhaps matches TRBD1 (6 bases). The read comes to an end 3 residues before the CDR3 does, leaving the germline J gene to fill in the end. The CDR3 has 14 amino acids. Germline V gene data show CDR1 as LNHDA and CDR2 as SQIVND (reference sequence). Deletions cut 10 bases from V and 4 bases from J, with 17 bases between.

Comment on this clone: The read comes to an end 3 residues before the CDR3 does, leaving the germline J gene to fill in the end. The rearrangement links TRBV7-9 to TRBJ2-2; D is unresolved. The length of the CDR3 is 12 residues. The germline gives CDR1 SEHNR, CDR2 FQNEAQ (reference sequence). The covered CDR3 bases are TGTGCCAGCAGCCAGGATAATTCACCG. It codes for CASSQDNSP. The full CDR3 sequence reads CASSQDNSPLFF.

About this clone itself: From the germline J gene comes the end of the CDR3, since the read stops 3 residues before it. J is TRBJ2-7 and V is TRBV19; D unclear. This CDR3 is 13 amino acids long. Deletions cut 9 bases from V and 0 bases from J, with 12 bases between. Germline V lookup: CDR1 LNHDA, CDR2 SQIVND (reference sequence). The CDR3 spells CASGSLNSYEQYF. The CDR3 bases that were read are TGTGCCAGCGGTAGTCTTAACTCCTACGAG.

Details on this clone: The CDR3 extends 3 residues past the end of the read, so its final part is completed from the germline J gene. The rearrangement uses TRBV9 and TRBJ2-7; D possibly corresponds to TRBD1 (5 bases). Germline V gives CDR1 SGDLS, CDR2 YYNGEE. V was clipped by 2 bases and J by 5 bases, with 11 bases between them. CDR3 size: 13 residues. Incomplete CDR3 DNA: TGTGCCAGCAGCGTGTTCTTAGGGGACGAG. It yields the protein CASSVFLGDE. The whole CDR3 sequence is CASSVFLGDEQYF.

Of note for this clone: Coverage ceases 3 residues before the CDR3 finishes, and the germline J gene fills in the end. V is TRBV5-1 and J is TRBJ1-1; 7 bases are shared with TRBD1. Germline CDR1 SGHRS, CDR2 YFSETQ. Trimming took 1 base from V and 0 from J; bases not matched to a gene: 6. This CDR3 region has 16 residues. The sequenced part of the CDR3 DNA is TGCGCCAGCAGCTTGCAGGGGGGTGGTATGAACACTGAA. Translation gives CASSLQGGGMNTE. The entire CDR3 is CASSLQGGGMNTEAFF.

A note on this clone: The read ends 3 residues before the CDR3 terminus; that terminus is restored from the germline J gene. The V call is TRBV10-1, the J call TRBJ2-7, with D perhaps matching TRBD2 (6 bases). V was trimmed by 5 bases and J by 2 bases, leaving 10 bases between them. CDR3 size: 13 residues. The germline CDR1 and CDR2 sequences are WNHNN and SYGVQD (reference sequence). The sequenced CDR3 bases are TGCGCCAGCAGTTCTGGGGGGACCTACGAG. It codes for CASSSGGTYE. The complete CDR3 reads CASSSGGTYEQYF.

Remarks on this clone: Sequencing ends 3 residues short of the CDR3 end; the germline J gene provides the rest. The V call is TRBV7-3, the J call TRBJ2-1; maybe TRBD2 (6 bases). Per the germline V gene, CDR1 is SGHTA and CDR2 is FQGTGA. Trimming removed 5 bases at V and 5 bases at J, with 13 bases between. CDR3 length: 14 residues. This CDR3 is CASSKRRGDNEQFF. The DNA read from the CDR3 is TGTGCCAGCAGCAAAAGGCGCGGGGACAATGAG.

In regard to this clone: The CDR3 is cut off 3 residues early in the read; its end comes from the germline J gene. The rearrangement uses TRBV5-1 and TRBJ1-6; 8 nucleotides agree with TRBD1. CDR3 length: 16 amino acids. Germline lookup yields CDR1 SGHRS and CDR2 YFSETQ. Trimming cost V 0 bases and J 7 bases; bases outside gene matches: 6. CDR3 DNA, as far as it was read: TGCGCCAGCAGCTTGGAGCAGGGGGCAATCAATTCACCC. It yields the protein CASSLEQGAINSP. The CDR3 reads in full as CASSLEQGAINSPLHF.

As to this clone: The CDR3 is cut off 3 residues early in the read; its end comes from the germline J gene. The V and J genes are TRBV6-2 or TRBV6-3 and TRBJ1-2; no definite D call. The CDR3 covers 16 residues. Germline CDR1 and CDR2: MNHEY and SVGEGT. CDR3 DNA (partial): TGTGCCAGCACTAGCGGGAGGGCCCCCTCCTCCTACGAC. This encodes CASTSGRAPSSYD. The entire CDR3 protein is CASTSGRAPSSYDYTF.

A note on this clone: The CDR3 goes on 3 residues after the read ends, and that part is filled in from the germline J gene. This chain joins TRBV7-2 and TRBJ2-4; 10 bases match TRBD2. CDR3 length equals 13 residues. Germline CDR1 SGHTA, CDR2 FQGNSA. CDR3 in amino acids: CASSLLAGAFQYF. Partial CDR3 DNA: TGTGCCAGCAGCTTACTAGCGGGGGCCTTT.

As regards this clone: The CDR3 end is not reached by the read, which stops 3 residues before it; the germline J gene fills it in. The V gene is TRBV7-7, the J gene TRBJ2-1; possible D gene TRBD1, 5 bases. The CDR3 covers 15 residues. Germline assignment: CDR1 SSHAT and CDR2 FNYEAQ (reference sequence). Trimming stripped 1 base from V and 7 bases from J, with 14 bases between. This chain's CDR3 is CASSLGAGQRNEQFF. CDR3 DNA (partial): TGTGCCAGCAGCTTAGGGGCAGGGCAACGTAATGAG.

About this clone itself: The CDR3 end falls 3 residues outside the read, so it is completed with the germline J gene. This chain connects TRBV20-1 to TRBJ2-3, with D maybe TRBD1 (6 bases). This CDR3 is built from 16 residues. CDR1 is DFQATT, CDR2 SNEGSKA, per germline (reference sequence). CDR3 bases read: TGCAGTGCTAGGAAAGGGTCCAGGGGAGCTATGGAGACG. This encodes CSARKGSRGAMET. In full, the CDR3 is CSARKGSRGAMETQYF.

Points on this clone: Read sequence stops 3 residues before the CDR3 end, and the germline J gene provides the missing end. The rearrangement links TRBV19 to TRBJ1-2; D not resolved. The CDR3 sequence is 12 residues long. V lost 6 bases and J lost 4, with 9 bases in between. Per germline, CDR1 LNHDA and CDR2 SQIVND (reference sequence). The covered CDR3 bases are TGTGCCAGTAGCAGGAATTTCTATGGC. Protein: CASSRNFYG. The whole CDR3 protein is CASSRNFYGYTF. The variable domain in full, completed from reference TRBV19 and TRBJ1-2, reads DGGITQSPKYLFRKEGQNVTLSCEQNLNHDAMYWYRQDPGQGLRLIYYSQIVNDFQKGDIAEGYSVSREKKESFPLTVTSAQKNPTAFYLCASSRNFYGYTFGSGTRLTVV.

In the case of this clone: The read terminates 3 residues ahead of where the CDR3 ends, so the germline J gene completes it. This rearrangement joins TRBV20-1 to TRBJ2-7; tentative D call: TRBD1 (6 bases). The CDR3 runs to 11 residues. Trimming left V 5 bases short and J 4 bases short, with 9 bases between. The germline V gene has CDR1 DFQATT and CDR2 SNEGSKA (reference sequence). The CDR3 protein is CSAGTGYEQYF. The CDR3 bases that were read are TGCAGTGCTGGAACAGGGTACGAG.